The clone carrying this T cell receptor beta chain has just a few counts. Its antigen remains unknown. The record originates from a study of breast tumors, draining lymph nodes, adjacent tissues. Study results and caveats: Luminal-like breast cancer showed significantly greater tumor-nontumor repertoire similarity than basal-like breast cancer did. The lymph node origin of tumor T cells was framed as consistent with a hypothesis, not demonstrated. The data were judged consistent with most tumor T cells coming from lymph node and expanding in tumor. Compared with lymph nodes, tumors were less diverse; compared with nontumor tissue, more.

Axillary draining lymph nodes of breast cancer patients supplied the node samples. Germline CDR1 is SGHKS and CDR2 is YYEKEE (reference sequence). This CDR3 has 16 amino acids. The J segment lost 5 bases and the V segment lost 1 base, leaving 8 bases of the junction unmatched. Each CDR3 protein is one row after TCRdb ran MiXCR on the multiplex PCR reads. The sample consists of some 97,000 distinct CDR3 sequences, 21% of them appearing once. The specimen sequenced was axillary lymph node tissue. This TCR came from a female donor with breast cancer. Some clones in this sample may be carry-over from other donors' samples. The chain combines TRBV5-5 with TRBJ1-4; 7 nucleotides agree with TRBD1. The CDR3 nucleotides read TGTGCCAGCAGCTTGATATTTGGGACAGAGAATGAAAAACTGTTTTTT. Translation: CASSLIFGTENEKLFF.